One sample yielded the 9 T cell receptor beta chains listed below, sequenced in a study of cytomegalovirus exposure and HLA in healthy donors. PCR involved 60 Vbeta and 13 Jbeta primers. Here immunoSEQ multiplex PCR was the method, and the copy in TCRdb shows in-frame clones only, minus some. The table has some 150,000 clones, about four fifths seen once. Input material: PBMCs. These TCRs come from a man aged 30-40 years in good health and CMV-seronegative.

The V call is TRBV27, the J call TRBJ2-5, with D possibly being TRBD2 (6 bases). Per germline, CDR1 MNHEY and CDR2 SMNVEV (reference sequence). There are 13 residues in the CDR3. V shed 6 bases and J shed 0 bases, with 8 bases lying between them. The chain's CDR3 is CASRTRNQETQYF. Here the CDR3 DNA reads TGTGCCAGCAGGACTAGGAACCAAGAGACCCAGTACTTC.

The chain carries TRBV19 and TRBJ2-7; 7 bases are a match to TRBD1. CDR3 length: 13 residues. The V and J ends lost 6 bases and 1 base, in that order; junction bases with no gene match: 3. Germline assignment: CDR1 LNHDA and CDR2 SQIVND (reference sequence). CDR3 nucleotides: TGTGCCAGTAGACCGGGACAGTCCTACGAGCAGTACTTC. Translating it yields CASRPGQSYEQYF.

CDR3 DNA sequence: TGTGCCTCCCTGGAGGGGACGAACTATGGCTACACCTTC. Protein sequence: CASLEGTNYGYTF. This sequence joins TRBV2 and TRBJ1-2; D possibly corresponds to TRBD1 (5 bases). Germline-derived CDR1 and CDR2 are SNHLY and FYNNEI. V lost 11 bases to trimming and J lost 2 bases, with 15 bases between them. This CDR3 is 13 amino acids long. The whole variable domain, remainder taken from reference TRBV2 and TRBJ1-2, is EPEVTQTPSHQVTQMGQEVILRCVPISNHLYFYWYRQILGQKVEFLVSFYNNEISEKSEIFDDQFSVERPDGSNFTLKIRSTKLEDSAMYFCASLEGTNYGYTFGSGTRLTVV.

This clone was seen a single time. The genes are TRBV19 and TRBJ1-5, with a possible D match to TRBD1 (5 bases). Trimming took 9 bases from V and 4 from J, leaving 22 bases between them. CDR3 length: 16 residues. Germline loops: CDR1 LNHDA, CDR2 SQIVND (reference sequence). In DNA form, the CDR3 reads TGTGCCAGCATGGGGATTGACAGTGGGGGGAATCAGCCCCAGCATTTT. Amino acids: CASMGIDSGGNQPQHF.

The genes are TRBV15 and TRBJ2-5; 9 nucleotides line up with TRBD1. After removal of 3 bases from V and 4 bases from J, the junction contained 3 bases not matched to a gene. The CDR3 spans 14 residues. The V gene's germline CDR1 is LNHNV and CDR2 YYDKDF (reference sequence). CDR3 DNA: TGTGCCACCAGCAGGGACAGGGGTGGAGAGACCCAGTACTTC. This gives the protein CATSRDRGGETQYF.

CDR3 coding DNA: TGTGCCAGCAGCGTAGTGTCAGGGAAGGGCTACGAGCAGTACTTC. Protein sequence: CASSVVSGKGYEQYF. This chain uses TRBV9 with TRBJ2-7; tentatively, D is TRBD1 (5 bases). The ends were cut back, 0 bases at V and 3 bases at J, with 13 bases in the middle. The CDR3 spans 15 residues. Germline CDR1 SGDLS, CDR2 YYNGEE.

This clone has a handful of counts. The rearrangement uses TRBV5-1 and TRBJ2-1, with TRBD2 identical over 8 bases. Trimming at V came to 4 bases and at J to 7 bases, leaving 13 bases not matched to a gene. This CDR3 is 16 amino acids long. The V gene's germline CDR1 is SGHRS and CDR2 YFSETQ. The CDR3: CASSADRRTSRNEQFF. In DNA, the CDR3 is TGCGCCAGCAGCGCTGATCGTCGGACTAGCCGGAATGAGCAGTTCTTC.

The chain links TRBV6-1 to TRBJ2-7, with TRBD1 matching 7 bases. CDR1 MNHNS and CDR2 SASEGT come from the germline V gene. J lost 3 bases, V lost 3 bases, and 5 bases had no gene match. This CDR3 is 14 amino acids long. The CDR3 sequence: CASSEYGTDYEQYF. For the CDR3, the DNA is TGTGCCAGCAGTGAGTACGGGACAGACTACGAGCAGTACTTC.

This clone has only a few counts. The chain is built from TRBV7-8 and TRBJ1-5; TRBD1 matches 9 bases. The CDR3 has 15 residues. V lost 5 bases and J lost 2; bases outside the gene matches: 4. In germline, CDR1 is SGHVS, CDR2 FQNEAQ. The CDR3 DNA reads as TGTGCCAGCAGCCCCCGGGACAGGGGCAATCAGCCCCAGCATTTT. Translating it yields CASSPRDRGNQPQHF.